The 28 T cell receptor beta chains presented below share a single source sample, sequenced in a study of shared T cell receptors in the human thymus. Some clones are missing from TCRdb's copy, which holds only in-frame ones; the method was immunoSEQ multiplex PCR. Of roughly 710,000 clones in the sample, 70% to 90% were seen once. The same sample was also used in a study of human thymus T cells.

The specimen was thymocytes. The receptors come from a girl in the first two years of life with a congenital heart defect.

The rearrangement joins TRBV6-1 to TRBJ2-1, with 10 positions matching TRBD1. The germline V gene encodes CDR1 MNHNS and CDR2 SASEGT. The CDR3 spans 17 residues. With V trimmed by 3 bases and J by 3 bases, 8 bases remained unmatched. CDR3 DNA sequence: TGTGCCAGCAGTGAGAAAAACCGGGACAGGGGCTACAATGAGCAGTTCTTC. Protein sequence: CASSEKNRDRGYNEQFF.

The chain couples TRBV19 to TRBJ2-7, with 8 bases lining up with TRBD1. This CDR3 spans 14 amino acids. Germline lookup yields CDR1 LNHDA and CDR2 SQIVND (reference sequence). With V trimmed by 10 bases and J by 4 bases, 12 bases remained unmatched. The CDR3 sequence: CATRRQGAGYEQYF. CDR3 bases: TGTGCCACCAGACGCCAGGGGGCAGGTTACGAGCAGTACTTC.

This sequence joins TRBV5-1 and TRBJ1-1; D not resolved. Trimming removed 0 bases from V and 0 bases from J, with 12 bases in between. This CDR3 contains 16 residues. Looked up from germline, CDR1 is SGHRS and CDR2 is YFSETQ. CDR3 in DNA: TGCGCCAGCAGCTTGGCCTTTCGGTTTATGAACACTGAAGCTTTCTTT. This translates into CASSLAFRFMNTEAFF.

The V gene is TRBV5-3, the J gene TRBJ2-3; D might be TRBD2 (6 bases). TRBV5-3 is designated an ORF whose function remains uncertain. CDR3 size: 15 residues. V was cut by 1 base and J by 3 bases, with 12 bases left in between. As DNA, the CDR3 is TGTGCCAGAAGCTTGTCTGCTAGCGTGACAGATACGCAGTATTTT. Its translation: CARSLSASVTDTQYF.

This clone is a singleton in its sample. The chain employs TRBV4-3 and TRBJ1-1; no reliable D call. Trimming left V 4 bases short and J 5 bases short, with 23 bases between. This CDR3 is built from 17 residues. Germline-derived CDR1 and CDR2 are LGHNA and YSLEER. CDR3 region: CASSRGLWAGKGTEAFF. The CDR3 DNA follows: TGCGCCAGCAGCCGTGGGCTTTGGGCGGGAAAGGGAACTGAAGCTTTCTTT.

This sequence joins TRBV10-1 and TRBJ2-3; tentatively, D is TRBD1 (5 bases). The V gene lost 0 bases and the J gene lost 4 bases, with 20 bases spanning the gap. The CDR3 spans 18 residues. The germline gives CDR1 WNHNN, CDR2 SYGVQD (reference sequence). As DNA, the CDR3 is TGCGCCAGCAGTGAGTCGACTCAGGGTAGGCCCCCTCCAGATACGCAGTATTTT. Its protein is CASSESTQGRPPPDTQYF.

This clone was detected only once. The chain has TRBV25-1 and TRBJ1-4, with D tentatively TRBD1 (6 bases). CDR1 is MGHDK, CDR2 SYGVNS, per germline. Trimming removed 0 bases from V and 6 bases from J, with 20 bases in between. This CDR3 region has 18 residues. CDR3 bases: TGTGCCAGCAGTGAATATCAGGACAGCCGGTACCAAGATGAAAAACTGTTTTTT. Protein sequence: CASSEYQDSRYQDEKLFF.

This clone was seen more than once but under ten times. The chain couples TRBV7-2 to TRBJ1-6; 10 positions match TRBD1. The CDR3 sequence is 17 residues long. Unmatched junction bases numbered 7, after V lost 1 base and J lost 7 bases. Germline V gene lookup returns CDR1 SGHTA and CDR2 FQGNSA. CDR3 DNA sequence: TGTGCCAGCAGCTTAGGGGGCGGGGACAGGGGAAATTCACCCCTCCACTTT. Its translation is CASSLGGGDRGNSPLHF.

The CDR3 reads CASSPSTGKNTEAFF. CDR3 nucleotide sequence: TGTGCCAGCAGCCCGTCGACAGGGAAGAACACTGAAGCTTTCTTT. The rearrangement uses TRBV7-3 and TRBJ1-1; 7 nucleotides match TRBD1. Trimming removed 5 bases from V and 1 base from J; junction bases left unmatched: 7. The CDR3 is 15 residues long. Per the germline V gene, CDR1 is SGHTA and CDR2 is FQGTGA.

The V call is TRBV5-6, the J call TRBJ2-7, with D perhaps TRBD2 (5 bases). CDR3 length: 15 amino acids. Trimming left V 6 bases short and J 3 bases short, with 19 bases between. CDR1 and CDR2 (germline): SGHDT, YYEEEE. Here the CDR3 reads CASNPRGLGHYEQYF. The CDR3 nucleotides read TGTGCCAGCAACCCCCGCGGACTTGGGCACTACGAGCAGTACTTC.

The count of this clone is one. The chain employs TRBV7-9 and TRBJ1-1; a weak D match, TRBD1 (5 bases). V gave up 3 bases and J gave up 10 bases, with 12 bases separating them. CDR3 length equals 12 residues. Germline CDR1 SEHNR, CDR2 FQNEAQ (reference sequence). CDR3 nucleotide sequence: TGTGCCAGCAGCTTCCCGTGGGGGGTAGCTTTCTTT. Its protein product is CASSFPWGVAFF.

The chain employs TRBV19 and TRBJ2-3; TRBD2 matches at 10 bases. Germline CDR1 reads LNHDA; CDR2 reads SQIVND (reference sequence). There are 16 residues in the CDR3. The V segment lost 3 bases and the J segment 0 bases; nucleotides outside the gene matches: 3. CDR3 residues: CASSIGTSESTDTQYF. CDR3 DNA sequence: TGTGCCAGTAGTATCGGGACTAGCGAAAGCACAGATACGCAGTATTTT.

The chain is built from TRBV2 and TRBJ1-6; the D gene is possibly TRBD1 (6 bases). CDR1 SNHLY and CDR2 FYNNEI come from the germline V gene. The CDR3 is 17 amino acids. Trimming shortened V by 4 bases and J by 10 bases, and 23 bases separated the two germline ends. The CDR3 region is CASSGRGTGSRWSPLHF. CDR3 sequence (DNA): TGTGCCAGCAGTGGCCGGGGCACAGGGAGCCGGTGGTCACCCCTCCACTTT.

The chain carries TRBV29-1 and TRBJ1-1; 9 bases fit TRBD1. CDR3 length: 14 amino acids. Germline loops: CDR1 SQVTM, CDR2 ANQGSEA. After removal of 5 bases from V and 6 bases from J, the junction contained 10 bases not matched to a gene. The CDR3 DNA reads as TGCAGCGTTATCCCACAGGGGGCTGGCGCTGAAGCTTTCTTT. It specifies CSVIPQGAGAEAFF.

The chain has TRBV4-1 and TRBJ1-1; 9 bases match TRBD1. The V segment lost 4 bases and the J segment 5 bases; nucleotides outside the gene matches: 11. Germline CDR1 reads MGHRA; CDR2 reads YSYEKL. This CDR3 contains 16 residues. As DNA, the CDR3 is TGCGCCAGCAGCCGCGTACTAGACAGGGGGAAAACTGAAGCTTTCTTT. Its translation: CASSRVLDRGKTEAFF.

This CDR3 reads CASIGTSGGLDTGELFF. CDR3 sequence (DNA): TGTGCCAGCATCGGCACTAGCGGGGGGTTGGACACCGGGGAGCTGTTTTTT. The chain is built from TRBV2 and TRBJ2-2; 12 bases agree with TRBD2. Germline V lookup: CDR1 SNHLY, CDR2 FYNNEI. After removal of 7 bases from V and 3 bases from J, the junction contained 9 bases not matched to a gene. CDR3 length equals 17 residues.

The chain combines TRBV11-2 with TRBJ1-2; possible D gene TRBD1, 5 bases. Trimming removed 1 base at V and 2 bases at J, with 20 bases between. Per the germline V gene, CDR1 is SGHAT and CDR2 is FQNNGV. The CDR3 is 18 amino acids. CDR3 coding DNA: TGTGCCAGCAGCTTAGTCCCCTCGGGAGGGGTGAGGAACTATGGCTACACCTTC. Translating gives CASSLVPSGGVRNYGYTF.

This clone was recorded once. V is TRBV19 and J is TRBJ1-6; 7 bases map to TRBD1. In germline, CDR1 is LNHDA, CDR2 SQIVND (reference sequence). Trimming removed 0 bases from V and 10 bases from J; junction bases left unmatched: 6. This CDR3 contains 15 residues. In DNA, the CDR3 is TGTGCCAGTAGTATAGACCGACAGGGTGGATCACCCCTCCACTTT. Protein product: CASSIDRQGGSPLHF. Combining the CDR3 with reference TRBV19 and TRBJ1-6 gives the whole variable domain DGGITQSPKYLFRKEGQNVTLSCEQNLNHDAMYWYRQDPGQGLRLIYYSQIVNDFQKGDIAEGYSVSREKKESFPLTVTSAQKNPTAFYLCASSIDRQGGSPLHFGNGTRLTVT.

The chain couples TRBV18 to TRBJ2-5; the D is unclear. The CDR3 extends over 11 amino acids. Trimming removed 6 bases at V and 7 bases at J, with 9 bases between. The V gene's germline CDR1 is KGHSH and CDR2 LQKENI. This CDR3 reads CASSDRGTQYF. In DNA, the CDR3 is TGTGCCAGCTCGGATCGAGGGACCCAGTACTTC.

The chain employs TRBV10-1 and TRBJ1-1; a weak D match, TRBD1 (5 bases). The V end lost 9 bases, the J end lost 1 base, and 6 bases lay between the germline ends. The germline V gene has CDR1 WNHNN and CDR2 SYGVQD (reference sequence). CDR3 size: 11 residues. CDR3 sequence (DNA): TGCGCCAGGACAGCGAACACTGAAGCTTTCTTT. Translated: CARTANTEAFF.

The rearrangement uses TRBV29-1 and TRBJ1-5, with TRBD1 matching 8 bases. CDR1 is SQVTM, CDR2 ANQGSEA, per germline. The trim removed 4 bases at V and 3 bases at J, leaving 5 bases unmatched. CDR3 length: 14 amino acids. The CDR3 spells CSVVGTGINQPQHF. As DNA, the CDR3 is TGCAGCGTTGTAGGGACAGGAATCAATCAGCCCCAGCATTTT.

This clone was counted a single time. The chain couples TRBV6-6 to TRBJ2-7, with 8 nucleotides matching TRBD1. Germline V gene lookup returns CDR1 MNHNY and CDR2 SVGAGI (reference sequence). The CDR3 consists of 16 residues. V shed 4 bases, J shed 2 bases, and the junction held 10 bases outside the gene matches. The CDR3 DNA reads as TGTGCCAGCAGTTTCAAAATCGGGACAGGCACCTACGAGCAGTACTTC. It translates to CASSFKIGTGTYEQYF.

This chain uses TRBV7-2 with TRBJ2-5, with TRBD2 matching 12 bases. The germline V gene has CDR1 SGHTA and CDR2 FQGNSA. V was clipped by 1 base and J by 2 bases; unmatched bases: 5. This CDR3 spans 17 amino acids. The CDR3 reads CASSLDITSGGQETQYF. The CDR3 DNA reads TGTGCCAGCAGCTTAGATATCACTAGCGGGGGGCAAGAGACCCAGTACTTC.

This chain links TRBV6-6 with TRBJ2-2; 7 bases are a match to TRBD1. J gave up 6 bases and V 2 bases, and 9 bases lay outside the gene matches. The CDR3 loop spans 16 amino acids. The V gene's germline CDR1 is MNHNY and CDR2 SVGAGI (reference sequence). CDR3 loop: CASSYGARGKPGELFF. The DNA of the CDR3 is TGTGCCAGCAGTTACGGTGCCAGGGGGAAGCCCGGGGAGCTGTTTTTT.

The chain carries TRBV25-1 and TRBJ2-3; 8 positions match TRBD2. Germline loops: CDR1 MGHDK, CDR2 SYGVNS. The CDR3 has 17 amino acids. J lost 2 bases, V lost 1 base, and 8 bases had no gene match. The CDR3, as DNA: TGTGCCAGCAGTGAATCTGGGCGGGGGGTCAACACAGATACGCAGTATTTT. This sequence encodes CASSESGRGVNTDTQYF.

The CDR3 nucleotides are TGTGCTAGTGGTCTTGCGGGGTCCCATCCCCACTATGGCTACACCTTC. This translates into CASGLAGSHPHYGYTF. The chain uses TRBV12-5 and TRBJ1-2; D not certain. Trimming stripped 5 bases from V and 3 bases from J, with 19 bases between. The CDR3 covers 16 residues. The germline gives CDR1 LGHNT, CDR2 FRNRAP.

The chain joins TRBV29-1 to TRBJ2-1, with D tentatively TRBD2 (6 bases). The CDR3 sequence is 16 residues long. Trimming cost V 5 bases and J 0 bases, with 17 bases left between them. Germline V CDR1 and CDR2: SQVTM, ANQGSEA. CDR3 amino acids: CSVPLGGGGSYNEQFF. In DNA, the CDR3 is TGCAGCGTTCCACTGGGGGGTGGTGGCTCCTACAATGAGCAGTTCTTC.

In this sample, this clone turned up once. The chain is built from TRBV7-2 and TRBJ1-3; 8 bases match TRBD1. This CDR3 contains 17 residues. From germline, CDR1 is SGHTA and CDR2 FQGNSA. The V gene end was trimmed by 3 bases and the J gene end by 0 bases; junction bases not matched to a gene: 7. For the CDR3, the DNA is TGTGCCAGCAGCTTCTCAGGGGGCCGAAGCTCTGGAAACACCATATATTTT. Its protein product is CASSFSGGRSSGNTIYF.